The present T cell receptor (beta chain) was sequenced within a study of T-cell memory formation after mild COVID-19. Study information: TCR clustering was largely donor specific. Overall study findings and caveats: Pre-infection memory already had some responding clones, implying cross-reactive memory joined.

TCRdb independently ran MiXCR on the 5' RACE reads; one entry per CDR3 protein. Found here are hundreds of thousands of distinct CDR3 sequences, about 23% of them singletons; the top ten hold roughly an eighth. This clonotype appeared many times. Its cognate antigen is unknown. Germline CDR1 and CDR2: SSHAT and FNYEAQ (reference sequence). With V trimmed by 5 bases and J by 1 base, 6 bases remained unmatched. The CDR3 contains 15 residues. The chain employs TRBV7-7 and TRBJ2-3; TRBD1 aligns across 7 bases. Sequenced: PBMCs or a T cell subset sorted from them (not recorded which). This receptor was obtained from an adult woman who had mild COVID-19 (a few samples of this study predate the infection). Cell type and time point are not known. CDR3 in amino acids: CASSPGQARTDTQYF. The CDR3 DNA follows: TGTGCCAGCAGCCCCGGACAGGCACGCACAGATACGCAGTATTTT.